This T cell receptor beta chain was identified in a study of memory CD4+ T cells and cytomegalovirus serostatus. About the study: Donors were healthy Belgian adults, 10 or so CMV seropositive and 20 to 25 seronegative.

Single viable CD3+CD4+CD8-CD45RO+ cells were sorted as the memory CD4+ T cells. CDR1 and CDR2 from the germline V gene are SGHVT and SQSDAQ. This CDR3 is 16 amino acids long. J gave up 0 bases and V 5 bases, and 10 bases lay outside the gene matches. The repertoire was sequenced with immunoSEQ multiplex PCR; TCRdb's copy has only in-frame clones and lacks some. The data contain tens of thousands of clones, 70% to 80% of them singletons. The TCR originated in an adult in good health and CMV-seronegative. Sequencing was done on a sample of memory CD4+ T cells from blood. The gene calls are TRBV7-4 and TRBJ2-7, with 7 bases that match TRBD2. The CDR3 DNA follows: TGTGCCAGCAGCCCCCGACCGGGGGGAGGCTCCTACGAGCAGTACTTC. Protein product: CASSPRPGGGSYEQYF.